What follows describes a single TCR beta chain. The sample belongs to a study of blood T cell repertoires in COVID-19. Some clones are missing from TCRdb's copy, which holds only in-frame ones; the method was immunoSEQ multiplex PCR. The sample consists of tens of thousands of clones, about 80% of them appearing once. CDR1 and CDR2 (germline): MNHEY, SMNVEV (reference sequence). The CDR3 length is 15 residues. V lost 4 bases to trimming and J lost 2 bases; unmatched junction nucleotides: 2. The specimen was peripheral blood. This sequence joins TRBV27 and TRBJ1-5; 10 bases match TRBD1. The TCR was taken from a human donor in a cohort sampled during active COVID-19. The CDR3, as DNA: TGTGCCAGCAGTTCCGGGACAGGGGGCAATCAGCCCCAGCATTTT. Its protein product is CASSSGTGGNQPQHF.